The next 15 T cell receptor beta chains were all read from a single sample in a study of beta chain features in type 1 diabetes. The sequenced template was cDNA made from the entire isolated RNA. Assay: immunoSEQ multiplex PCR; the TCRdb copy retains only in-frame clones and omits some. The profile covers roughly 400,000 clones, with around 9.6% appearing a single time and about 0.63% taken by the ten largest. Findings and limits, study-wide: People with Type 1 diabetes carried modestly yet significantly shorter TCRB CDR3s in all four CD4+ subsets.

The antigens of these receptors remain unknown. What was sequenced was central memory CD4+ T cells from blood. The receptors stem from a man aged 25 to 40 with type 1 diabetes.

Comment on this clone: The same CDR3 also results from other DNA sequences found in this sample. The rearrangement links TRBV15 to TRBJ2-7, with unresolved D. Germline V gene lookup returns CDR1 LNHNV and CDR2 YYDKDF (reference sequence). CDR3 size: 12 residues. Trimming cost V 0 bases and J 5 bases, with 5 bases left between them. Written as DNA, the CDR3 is TGTGCCACCAGCAGAGATGGAGACGAGCAGTACTTC. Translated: CATSRDGDEQYF.

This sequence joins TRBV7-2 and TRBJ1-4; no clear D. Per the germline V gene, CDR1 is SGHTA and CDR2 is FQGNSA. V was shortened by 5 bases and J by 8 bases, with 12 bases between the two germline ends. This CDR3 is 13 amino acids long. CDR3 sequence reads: CASSIMKEEKLFF. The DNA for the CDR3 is TGTGCCAGCAGCATAATGAAGGAGGAAAAACTGTTTTTT.

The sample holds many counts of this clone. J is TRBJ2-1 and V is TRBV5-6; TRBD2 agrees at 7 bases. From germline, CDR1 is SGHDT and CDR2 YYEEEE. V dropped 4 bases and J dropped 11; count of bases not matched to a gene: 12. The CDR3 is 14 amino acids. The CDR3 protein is CASSPRELATQQFF. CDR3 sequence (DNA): TGTGCCAGCAGCCCCAGGGAACTAGCGACCCAGCAGTTCTTC.

In nucleotides, the CDR3 is TGTGCCTGGAGTGTACCGGACAGATTCACCGGGGAGCTGTTTTTT. It translates to CAWSVPDRFTGELFF. This rearrangement joins TRBV30 to TRBJ2-2, with D possibly TRBD1 on 6 matching bases. This CDR3 is built from 15 residues. Between the trimmed V and J ends, which lost 0 bases and 4 bases, there was a span of 12 bases. Germline V CDR1 and CDR2: GTSNPN, SVGIG (reference sequence).

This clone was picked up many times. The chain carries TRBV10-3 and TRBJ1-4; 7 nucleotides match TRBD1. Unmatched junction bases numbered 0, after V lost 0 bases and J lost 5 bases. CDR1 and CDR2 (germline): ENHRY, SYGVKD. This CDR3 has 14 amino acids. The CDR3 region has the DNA TGTGCCATCAGTGAGTCGACAGGGAATGAAAAACTGTTTTTT. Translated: CAISESTGNEKLFF.

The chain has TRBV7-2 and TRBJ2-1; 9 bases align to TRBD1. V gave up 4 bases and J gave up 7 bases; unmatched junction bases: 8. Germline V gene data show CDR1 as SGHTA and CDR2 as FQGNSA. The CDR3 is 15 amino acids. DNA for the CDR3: TGTGCCAGCAGCTCGGGACAGGGCCTGGGGAATGAGCAGTTCTTC. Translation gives CASSSGQGLGNEQFF. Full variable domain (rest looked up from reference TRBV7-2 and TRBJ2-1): GAGVSQSPSNKVTEKGKDVELRCDPISGHTALYWYRQSLGQGLEFLIYFQGNSAPDKSGLPSDRFSAERTGGSVSTLTIQRTQQEDSAVYLCASSSGQGLGNEQFFGPGTRLTVL.

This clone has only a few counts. The CDR3 region is CASSSDGSSYNEQFF. The CDR3 nucleotides are TGCGCCAGCAGCTCCGACGGGAGCTCCTACAATGAGCAGTTCTTC. The J gene is TRBJ2-1, the V gene TRBV5-1, with D maybe TRBD2 (6 bases). Trimming left V 3 bases short and J 0 bases short, with 10 bases between. The CDR3 covers 15 residues. Germline CDR1 reads SGHRS; CDR2 reads YFSETQ.

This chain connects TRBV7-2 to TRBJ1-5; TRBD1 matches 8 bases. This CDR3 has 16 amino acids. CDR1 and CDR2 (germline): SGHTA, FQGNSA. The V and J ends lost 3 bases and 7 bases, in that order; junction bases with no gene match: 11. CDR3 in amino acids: CASSLGRRGRGQPQHF. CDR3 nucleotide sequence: TGTGCCAGCAGCTTGGGGCGCAGGGGGCGAGGGCAGCCCCAGCATTTT.

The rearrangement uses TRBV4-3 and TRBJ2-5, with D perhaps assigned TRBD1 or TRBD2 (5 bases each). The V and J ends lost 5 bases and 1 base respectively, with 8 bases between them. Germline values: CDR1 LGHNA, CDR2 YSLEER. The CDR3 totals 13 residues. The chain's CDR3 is CASSGDAQETQYF. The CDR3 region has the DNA TGCGCCAGCAGCGGGGACGCCCAAGAGACCCAGTACTTC.

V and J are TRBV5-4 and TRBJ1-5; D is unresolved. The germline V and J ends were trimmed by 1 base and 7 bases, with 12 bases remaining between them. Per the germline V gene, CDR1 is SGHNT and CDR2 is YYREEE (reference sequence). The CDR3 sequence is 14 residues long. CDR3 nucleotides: TGTGCCAGCAGCTTGTCAGGTTCACCCCAGCCCCAGCATTTT. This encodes CASSLSGSPQPQHF.

CDR3 residues: CASSLGSGRPSIQYF. The DNA of the CDR3 is TGTGCCAGCAGCTTAGGGTCCGGGAGGCCGAGCATTCAGTACTTC. The genes are TRBV13 and TRBJ2-4, with 7 bases matching TRBD2. This CDR3 has 15 residues. Germline trimming cut 0 bases from V and 9 bases from J; bases unmatched to any gene: 8. CDR1 and CDR2 (germline): PRHDT, FYEKMQ (reference sequence).

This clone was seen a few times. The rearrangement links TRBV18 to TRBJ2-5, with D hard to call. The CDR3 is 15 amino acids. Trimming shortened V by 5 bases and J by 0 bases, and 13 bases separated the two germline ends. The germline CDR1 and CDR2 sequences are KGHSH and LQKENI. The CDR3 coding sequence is TGTGCCAGCTCAATAACCAAAGTAAACCAAGAGACCCAGTACTTC. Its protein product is CASSITKVNQETQYF.

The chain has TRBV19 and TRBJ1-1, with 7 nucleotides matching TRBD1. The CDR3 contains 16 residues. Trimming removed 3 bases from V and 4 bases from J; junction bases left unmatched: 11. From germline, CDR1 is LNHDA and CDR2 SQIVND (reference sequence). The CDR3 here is CASSMGHRQGGTEAFF. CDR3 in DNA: TGTGCCAGTAGTATGGGGCACCGACAGGGTGGCACTGAAGCTTTCTTT.

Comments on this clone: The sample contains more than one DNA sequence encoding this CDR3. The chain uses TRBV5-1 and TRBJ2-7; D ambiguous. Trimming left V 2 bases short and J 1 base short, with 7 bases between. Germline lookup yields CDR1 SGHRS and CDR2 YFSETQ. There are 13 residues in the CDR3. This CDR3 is CASSFEGSYEQYF. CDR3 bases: TGCGCCAGCAGCTTTGAAGGATCCTACGAGCAGTACTTC.

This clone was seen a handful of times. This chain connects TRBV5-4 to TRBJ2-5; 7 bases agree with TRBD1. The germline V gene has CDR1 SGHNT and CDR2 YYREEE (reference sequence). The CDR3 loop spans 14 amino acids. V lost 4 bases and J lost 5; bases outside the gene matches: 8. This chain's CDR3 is CASSVGQALETQYF. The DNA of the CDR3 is TGTGCCAGCAGCGTCGGACAGGCCCTGGAGACCCAGTACTTC. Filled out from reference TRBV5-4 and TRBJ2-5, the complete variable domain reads ETGVTQSPTHLIKTRGQQVTLRCSSQSGHNTVSWYQQALGQGPQFIFQYYREEENGRGNFPPRFSGLQFPNYSSELNVNALELDDSALYLCASSVGQALETQYFGPGTRLLVL.